The 10 T cell receptor beta chains reported below all come from one sample, sequenced in a study of T-cell memory formation after mild COVID-19. TCRdb passed the 5' RACE reads through MiXCR, listing each CDR3 protein once. The table shows fewer than 650,000 distinct CDR3 sequences, with roughly 17% occurring only once. The sample consisted of PBMCs or a T cell subset sorted from them (not recorded which). Receptor source: an adult woman who had mild COVID-19 (a few samples of this study predate the infection). Cell type and time point are not known.

The chain combines TRBV23-1 with TRBJ2-2, with 9 bases matching TRBD1. TRBV23-1 is filed as an ORF, its function uncertain. V was clipped by 2 bases and J by 4 bases; unmatched bases: 5. This CDR3 is built from 16 residues. The CDR3 sequence: CASSQGGQGGTGELFF. Written as DNA, the CDR3 is TGCGCCAGCAGTCAAGGGGGACAGGGAGGCACCGGGGAGCTGTTTTTT.

V gene TRBV3-1 combines with J gene TRBJ2-6, with D perhaps TRBD1 (6 bases). CDR1 and CDR2 from the germline V gene are LGHDT and YNNKEL (reference sequence). The V and J ends lost 2 bases and 4 bases respectively, with 15 bases between them. This CDR3 is built from 17 residues. Written as DNA, the CDR3 is TGTGCCAGCAGCCAATCCGAGGACAGAGCAGGGGCCAACGTCCTGACTTTC. Amino acid sequence: CASSQSEDRAGANVLTF.

This clonotype was seen a handful of times. This rearrangement joins TRBV6-5 to TRBJ2-7, with 8 bases aligning to TRBD2. CDR3 length: 15 amino acids. V dropped 4 bases and J dropped 0; count of bases not matched to a gene: 5. Germline V lookup: CDR1 MNHEY, CDR2 SVGAGI. CDR3 amino acids: CASSSVAGSSYEQYF. Written as DNA, the CDR3 is TGTGCCAGCAGTTCGGTAGCGGGGAGCTCCTACGAGCAGTACTTC.

The V gene is TRBV5-1, the J gene TRBJ2-1, with D hard to call. Germline V gene sequence: CDR1 SGHRS, CDR2 YFSETQ. V lost 1 base, J lost 4 bases, and 12 bases lay in between. The CDR3 is made up of 15 amino acids. The CDR3 reads CASSLKADVYNEQFF. CDR3 bases: TGCGCCAGCAGCTTGAAGGCGGACGTGTACAATGAGCAGTTCTTC.

The chain links TRBV18 to TRBJ1-1; D is possibly TRBD1 (5 bases). This CDR3 comprises 14 residues. Trimming shortened V by 6 bases and J by 5 bases, and 16 bases separated the two germline ends. The germline V gene encodes CDR1 KGHSH and CDR2 LQKENI. DNA for the CDR3: TGTGCCAGCTCTCCAGGGCAGGCGGGGACTGAAGCTTTCTTT. Residues: CASSPGQAGTEAFF.

At least ten counts were recorded for this clonotype. The chain recombines TRBV11-3 with TRBJ1-1; D is unresolved. The germline V gene encodes CDR1 SGHNT and CDR2 YENEEA. Trimming removed 3 bases from V and 2 bases from J, with 7 bases in between. CDR3 size: 13 residues. The CDR3 protein is CASSFGPNTEAFF. The CDR3 nucleotides read TGTGCCAGCAGCTTCGGACCTAACACTGAAGCTTTCTTT.

The rearrangement joins TRBV2 to TRBJ2-5, with no clear D. CDR1 is SNHLY, CDR2 FYNNEI, per germline. V was trimmed by 8 bases and J by 4 bases, leaving 8 bases between them. The CDR3 consists of 11 residues. CDR3 nucleotides: TGTGCCAGCCAGGTTGGAGAGACCCAGTACTTC. This sequence encodes CASQVGETQYF.

The J gene is TRBJ1-1, the V gene TRBV24-1, with D perhaps TRBD1 (6 bases). CDR1 is KGHDR, CDR2 SFDVKD, per germline. V was shortened by 7 bases and J by 5 bases, with 10 bases between the two germline ends. The CDR3 loop spans 12 amino acids. CDR3 in amino acids: CATRTQGTEAFF. The DNA of the CDR3 is TGTGCCACCAGAACACAGGGAACTGAAGCTTTCTTT.

This clonotype came up a few times. The J gene is TRBJ1-5, the V gene TRBV6-1; 8 bases are shared with TRBD1. CDR1 and CDR2 (germline): MNHNS, SASEGT. Unmatched junction bases numbered 6, after V lost 5 bases and J lost 0 bases. The CDR3 covers 16 residues. The CDR3 loop reads CASSKEDRASNQPQHF. CDR3 sequence (DNA): TGTGCCAGCAGTAAGGAGGACAGGGCTAGCAATCAGCCCCAGCATTTT.

This clonotype was recorded many times. The chain employs TRBV7-9 and TRBJ2-7; 10 bases are shared with TRBD1. In germline, CDR1 is SEHNR, CDR2 FQNEAQ (reference sequence). Unmatched junction bases numbered 2, after V lost 3 bases and J lost 3 bases. The length of the CDR3 is 14 residues. The CDR3 reads CASSLGQGFYEQYF. The CDR3 DNA sequence: TGTGCCAGCAGCTTGGGACAGGGGTTCTACGAGCAGTACTTC.